Below, 25 T cell receptor beta chains from the same sample are listed, as sequenced in a study of technical replicates of blood from several donors. TCRdb keeps only in-frame clones here, not all; method: immunoSEQ multiplex PCR. Counted here are 55,000 to 85,000 clones, approximately 97% occurring once; the ten biggest clones make up approximately 0.25%. Sequenced: T cells isolated from PBMCs. The receptors come from a human donor in good health.

This sequence joins TRBV15 and TRBJ2-2, with no clear D. Germline-derived CDR1 and CDR2 are LNHNV and YYDKDF (reference sequence). The CDR3 extends over 15 amino acids. Deletions cut 2 bases from V and 1 base from J, with 8 bases between. The CDR3 DNA reads TGTGCCACCAGCAGATTTGAGAGGAACACCGGGGAGCTGTTTTTT. Protein sequence: CATSRFERNTGELFF.

This clone came up a few times. This chain connects TRBV21-1 to TRBJ2-2; whether TRBD2, the table's D call, matches the DNA was not checked. TRBV21-1 is a pseudogene locus. The CDR3 is made up of 15 amino acids. The DNA of the CDR3 is TGTGCCAGCAGCAAAGGACTAGCGGGAGCCGGGGAGCTGTTTTTT. Residues: CASSKGLAGAGELFF.

The chain combines TRBV28 with TRBJ2-7, with TRBD2 matching 11 bases. V shed 8 bases and J 2 bases; nucleotides not matched to a gene: 8. The germline gives CDR1 MDHEN, CDR2 SYDVKM. The CDR3 runs to 15 residues. CDR3 coding DNA: TGTGCCAGCTCGGTCGGGACTAGCGGAACCTACGAGCAGTACTTC. It yields the protein CASSVGTSGTYEQYF.

CDR3 loop: CAISESERATDTQYF. CDR3 DNA: TGTGCCATCAGTGAGTCTGAGCGGGCAACAGATACGCAGTATTTT. The chain is built from TRBV10-3 and TRBJ2-3; weak D call: TRBD2 (6 bases). The CDR3 covers 15 residues. Trimming stripped 0 bases from V and 3 bases from J, with 10 bases between. The germline V gene encodes CDR1 ENHRY and CDR2 SYGVKD.

The chain joins TRBV9 to TRBJ2-1; possibly TRBD2 for D (6 bases). CDR1 and CDR2 (germline): SGDLS, YYNGEE. This CDR3 spans 16 amino acids. Trimming took 4 bases from V and 4 from J, leaving 18 bases between them. CDR3 residues: CASSPRTGAGYNEQFF. The CDR3 nucleotides read TGTGCCAGCAGCCCTCGTACGGGAGCGGGTTACAATGAGCAGTTCTTC.

The V gene is TRBV7-9, the J gene TRBJ2-7; 10 nucleotides match TRBD2. V gave up 3 bases and J gave up 4 bases; unmatched junction bases: 12. Germline assignment: CDR1 SEHNR and CDR2 FQNEAQ (reference sequence). The CDR3 length is 17 residues. CDR3 nucleotides: TGTGCCAGCAGCTTCATGACTAGCGGGCCGATTAGATACGAGCAGTACTTC. Translated, it gives CASSFMTSGPIRYEQYF.

The chain employs TRBV9 and TRBJ1-1; 7 positions agree with TRBD1. V was clipped by 4 bases and J by 7 bases; unmatched bases: 4. Germline V lookup: CDR1 SGDLS, CDR2 YYNGEE. The CDR3 consists of 12 residues. The chain's CDR3 is CASSRGGGEAFF. The DNA for the CDR3 is TGTGCCAGCAGCCGAGGGGGCGGTGAAGCTTTCTTT.

The rearrangement uses TRBV6-6 and TRBJ2-7, with TRBD1 matching 12 bases. Losses at the gene ends were 4 bases for V and 5 bases for J; bases not matched to a gene: 3. The germline CDR1 and CDR2 sequences are MNHNY and SVGAGI (reference sequence). This CDR3 contains 14 residues. For the CDR3, the DNA is TGTGCCAGCAGTTCGGGACAGGGGGCCCACGAGCAGTACTTC. Protein: CASSSGQGAHEQYF.

V and J are TRBV7-9 and TRBJ2-2; TRBD2 aligns across 8 bases. CDR1 and CDR2 (germline): SEHNR, FQNEAQ (reference sequence). This CDR3 contains 13 residues. CDR3 sequence reads: CAPNGGATGELFF. Here the CDR3 DNA reads TGTGCTCCCAACGGGGGGGCCACCGGGGAGCTGTTTTTT.

This clone was observed once. The chain couples TRBV9 to TRBJ1-3; D is ambiguous. The CDR3 totals 16 residues. CDR1 is SGDLS and CDR2 is YYNGEE in the germline V gene. Trimming cost V 3 bases and J 0 bases, with 13 bases left between them. The CDR3: CASSEWATSSGNTIYF. The CDR3 DNA reads as TGTGCCAGCAGCGAGTGGGCGACTAGCTCTGGAAACACCATATATTTT.

The V and J genes are TRBV27 and TRBJ2-7; 8 bases fit TRBD2. V gave up 2 bases and J gave up 7 bases; unmatched junction bases: 4. The germline V gene encodes CDR1 MNHEY and CDR2 SMNVEV (reference sequence). This CDR3 has 13 residues. In DNA, the CDR3 is TGTGCCAGCAGTTTAAGGCTAGCGGGTGAGCAGTACTTC. Its translation is CASSLRLAGEQYF.

The genes are TRBV7-6 and TRBJ1-2; 7 positions match TRBD1. Trimming cost V 0 bases and J 8 bases; bases outside gene matches: 9. Germline-derived CDR1 and CDR2 are SGHVS and FNYEAQ. CDR3 length: 15 amino acids. The CDR3 DNA reads as TGTGCCAGCAGCTTAGCGCTCGGGACAGTTCGCGGCTACACCTTC. Residues: CASSLALGTVRGYTF.

The rearrangement links TRBV28 to TRBJ2-2; D is possibly TRBD2 (5 bases). The germline V and J ends were trimmed by 2 bases and 5 bases, with 9 bases remaining between them. Germline loops: CDR1 MDHEN, CDR2 SYDVKM. This CDR3 spans 14 amino acids. CDR3 in amino acids: CASSLRGSTGELFF. The CDR3, as DNA: TGTGCCAGCAGTTTACGGGGATCTACCGGGGAGCTGTTTTTT.

The chain links TRBV27 to TRBJ1-1, with 7 bases identical to TRBD1. CDR1 MNHEY and CDR2 SMNVEV come from the germline V gene (reference sequence). After removal of 2 bases from V and 5 bases from J, the junction contained 5 bases not matched to a gene. This CDR3 has 14 residues. The CDR3 sequence is CASSLNRGWTEAFF. For the CDR3, the DNA is TGTGCCAGCAGTTTAAACAGGGGCTGGACTGAAGCTTTCTTT.

CDR3 residues: CASSLSSSRLNTGELFF. The DNA of the CDR3 is TGTGCCAGCAGCTTGTCTTCGTCTAGACTTAACACCGGGGAGCTGTTTTTT. The chain couples TRBV5-6 to TRBJ2-2; no reliable D call. This CDR3 is 17 amino acids long. Trimming shortened V by 1 base and J by 2 bases, and 15 bases separated the two germline ends. The germline CDR1 and CDR2 sequences are SGHDT and YYEEEE.

The chain recombines TRBV4-1 with TRBJ2-1; tentatively, D is TRBD2 (6 bases). The CDR3 runs 16 residues. CDR1 is MGHRA and CDR2 is YSYEKL in the germline V gene. V gave up 1 base and J gave up 2 bases, with 12 bases separating them. CDR3 sequence: CASSQALRGTYNEQFF. In nucleotides, the CDR3 is TGCGCCAGCAGCCAAGCTCTGCGCGGGACCTACAATGAGCAGTTCTTC.

This rearrangement joins TRBV6-5 to TRBJ2-7; TRBD1 matches at 8 bases. This CDR3 is built from 14 residues. V gave up 2 bases and J gave up 6 bases; unmatched junction bases: 6. CDR1 MNHEY and CDR2 SVGAGI come from the germline V gene. CDR3 loop: CASSYAGQVGEQYF. CDR3 in DNA: TGTGCCAGCAGTTACGCGGGACAGGTTGGCGAGCAGTACTTC.

This rearrangement joins TRBV10-3 to TRBJ1-5; perhaps TRBD1 as D (6 bases). Germline loops: CDR1 ENHRY, CDR2 SYGVKD. Trimming left V 5 bases short and J 4 bases short, with 12 bases between. The CDR3 contains 14 residues. The CDR3 reads CAISFGGANQPQHF. The CDR3 nucleotides read TGTGCCATCAGTTTCGGGGGGGCGAATCAGCCCCAGCATTTT.

The chain joins TRBV14 to TRBJ2-7; D is possibly TRBD2 (5 bases). Germline CDR1 is SGHDN and CDR2 is FVKESK. Trimming left V 1 base short and J 0 bases short, with 7 bases between. The CDR3 is 14 residues long. The CDR3 nucleotides are TGTGCCAGCAGCCAAGGGGCGGGCTCCTACGAGCAGTACTTC. Residues: CASSQGAGSYEQYF.

The genes are TRBV7-9 and TRBJ1-2; TRBD1 aligns across 9 bases. V shed 10 bases, J shed 4 bases, and the junction held 4 bases outside the gene matches. Germline CDR1 is SEHNR and CDR2 is FQNEAQ (reference sequence). The length of the CDR3 is 12 residues. CDR3 region: CAIPGQGYGYTF. CDR3 sequence (DNA): TGTGCCATCCCGGGACAGGGCTATGGCTACACCTTC.

The chain employs TRBV2 and TRBJ2-7, with D possibly TRBD2 on 6 matching bases. Germline V lookup: CDR1 SNHLY, CDR2 FYNNEI. This CDR3 spans 16 amino acids. With 2 bases removed from V and 6 bases from J, the gap between germline ends came to 20 bases. The CDR3, as DNA: TGTGCCAGCAGTGAATCGGGGTCCGGGAGAGATGGCGAGCAGTACTTC. This encodes CASSESGSGRDGEQYF.

The rearrangement links TRBV28 to TRBJ1-2, with 10 bases aligning to TRBD1. The CDR3 covers 15 residues. Germline-derived CDR1 and CDR2 are MDHEN and SYDVKM. With 6 bases clipped from V and 4 bases from J, the junction kept 8 bases outside the gene matches. The CDR3 region is CASRPGGQGIYGYTF. The DNA of the CDR3 is TGTGCCAGCAGGCCCGGGGGACAGGGGATCTATGGCTACACCTTC.

The J gene is TRBJ2-7, the V gene TRBV27; D uncertain. The length of the CDR3 is 13 residues. The V and J ends lost 2 bases and 3 bases respectively, with 8 bases between them. Looked up from germline, CDR1 is MNHEY and CDR2 is SMNVEV (reference sequence). The CDR3 DNA is TGTGCCAGCAGTTTAAGTGCGGACTACGAGCAGTACTTC. Its protein product is CASSLSADYEQYF.

The CDR3 sequence: CASSWTSGYDTQYF. In DNA, the CDR3 is TGTGCCAGCAGCTGGACTAGCGGGTATGATACGCAGTATTTT. V and J are TRBV7-9 and TRBJ2-3; 11 bases map to TRBD2. The length of the CDR3 is 14 residues. V lost 4 bases to trimming and J lost 6 bases; unmatched junction nucleotides: 3. Germline lookup yields CDR1 SEHNR and CDR2 FQNEAQ (reference sequence).

The gene calls are TRBV6-5 and TRBJ2-3, with D maybe TRBD1 (5 bases). The V end was cut by 0 bases, the J end by 2 bases, with 12 bases between. This CDR3 has 16 amino acids. The germline V gene has CDR1 MNHEY and CDR2 SVGAGI. The CDR3 loop is CASSYSRTLLTDTQYF. The DNA for the CDR3 is TGTGCCAGCAGTTACTCGCGGACATTGCTCACAGATACGCAGTATTTT.